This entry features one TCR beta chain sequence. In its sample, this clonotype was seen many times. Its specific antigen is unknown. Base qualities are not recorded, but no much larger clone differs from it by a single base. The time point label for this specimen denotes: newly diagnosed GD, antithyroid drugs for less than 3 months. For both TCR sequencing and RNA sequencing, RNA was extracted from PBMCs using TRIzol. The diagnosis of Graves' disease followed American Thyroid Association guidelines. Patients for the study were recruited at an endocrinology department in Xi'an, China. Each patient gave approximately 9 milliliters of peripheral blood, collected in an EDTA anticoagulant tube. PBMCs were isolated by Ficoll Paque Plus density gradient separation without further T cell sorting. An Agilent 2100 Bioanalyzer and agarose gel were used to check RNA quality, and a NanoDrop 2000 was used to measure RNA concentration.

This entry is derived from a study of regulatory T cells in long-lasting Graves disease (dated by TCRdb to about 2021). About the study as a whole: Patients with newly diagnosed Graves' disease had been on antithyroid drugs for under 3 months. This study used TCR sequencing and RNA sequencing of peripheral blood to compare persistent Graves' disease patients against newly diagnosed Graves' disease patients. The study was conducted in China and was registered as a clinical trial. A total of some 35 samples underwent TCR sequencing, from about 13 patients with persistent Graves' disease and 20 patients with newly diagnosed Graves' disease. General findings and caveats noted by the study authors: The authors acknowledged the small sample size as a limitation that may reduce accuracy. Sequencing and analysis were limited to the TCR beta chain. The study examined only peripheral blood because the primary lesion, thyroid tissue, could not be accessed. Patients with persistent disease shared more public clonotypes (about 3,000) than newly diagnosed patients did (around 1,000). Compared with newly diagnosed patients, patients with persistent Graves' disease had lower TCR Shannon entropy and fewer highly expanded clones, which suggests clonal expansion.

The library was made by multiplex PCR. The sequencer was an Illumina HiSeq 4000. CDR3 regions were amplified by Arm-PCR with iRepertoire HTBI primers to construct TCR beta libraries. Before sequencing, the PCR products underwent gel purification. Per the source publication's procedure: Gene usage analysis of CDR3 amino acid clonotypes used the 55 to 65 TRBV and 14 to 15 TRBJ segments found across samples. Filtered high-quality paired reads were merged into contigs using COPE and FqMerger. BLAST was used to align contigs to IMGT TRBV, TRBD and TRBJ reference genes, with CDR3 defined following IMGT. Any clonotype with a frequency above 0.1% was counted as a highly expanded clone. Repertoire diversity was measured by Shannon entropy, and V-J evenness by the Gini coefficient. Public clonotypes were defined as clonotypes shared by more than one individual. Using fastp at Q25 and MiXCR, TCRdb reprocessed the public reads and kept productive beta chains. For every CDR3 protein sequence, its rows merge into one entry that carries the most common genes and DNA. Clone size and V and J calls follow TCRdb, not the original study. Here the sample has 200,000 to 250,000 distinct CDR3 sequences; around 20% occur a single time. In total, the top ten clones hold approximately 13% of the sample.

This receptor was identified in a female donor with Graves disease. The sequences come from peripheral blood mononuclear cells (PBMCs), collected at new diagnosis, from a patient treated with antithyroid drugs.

The CDR3 sequence is CASTDLLDSAYEAFF. The DNA sequence is TGTGCCAGCACCGACCTCCTGGACAGCGCCTATGAAGCTTTCTTT. The V and J segments used are TRBV6-1 and TRBJ1-1, with a tentative D gene TRBD1 over 6 matching bases. V is clipped by 7 bases and J by 7 bases, and the sequence between their germline boundaries is 22 bases long. In the germline V gene, CDR1 corresponds to MNHNS and CDR2 to SASEGT. The CDR3 holds 15 amino acids from the cysteine to the phenylalanine. Just the 45-base CDR3 DNA is kept, in frame starting at base 1.